These 32 T cell receptor beta chains came from one sample sequenced in a study of long-term antiretroviral therapy in people with HIV. Run at survey level, the immunoSEQ assay was version v3.0. TCRdb keeps only in-frame clones here, not all; method: immunoSEQ multiplex PCR. Of approximately 17,000 clones listed, under 85% are singletons. Sequences were derived from unsorted PBMCs, sampled 2.5 years before starting antiretroviral therapy. These receptors were taken from a woman in her forties or fifties with HIV.

This clone came up once. This chain links TRBV5-5 with TRBJ2-7; D call uncertain. The ends were cut back, 0 bases at V and 3 bases at J, with 10 bases in the middle. The CDR3 has 14 residues. In germline, CDR1 is SGHKS, CDR2 YYEKEE (reference sequence). Here the CDR3 reads CASSLGSQFYEQYV. Here the CDR3 DNA reads TGTGCCAGCAGCTTGGGTTCACAGTTCTACGAGCAGTACGTC.

The chain has TRBV5-1 and TRBJ2-2; D gene unclear. The CDR3 has 12 residues. Germline loops: CDR1 SGHRS, CDR2 YFSETQ. Between the trimmed V and J ends, which lost 4 bases and 7 bases, there was a span of 8 bases. The CDR3 nucleotides are TGCGCCAGCAGCCCCCTGGTCGGGGAGCTGTTTTTT. Protein product: CASSPLVGELFF.

This clone was observed once. The chain is built from TRBV19 and TRBJ1-5, with D uncertain. CDR3 length: 14 amino acids. Germline V lookup: CDR1 LNHDA, CDR2 SQIVND (reference sequence). V lost 7 bases and J 0 bases, leaving 10 bases between the germline ends. The CDR3 coding sequence is TGTGCCAGTACCCGCTCCAGTAGCAATCAGCCCCAGCATTTT. The encoded protein is CASTRSSSNQPQHF.

This rearrangement joins TRBV5-4 to TRBJ2-1, with 13 nucleotides matching TRBD2. The germline V gene encodes CDR1 SGHNT and CDR2 YYREEE (reference sequence). Trimming cost V 4 bases and J 7 bases; bases outside gene matches: 5. The CDR3 loop spans 15 amino acids. CDR3 nucleotides: TGTGCCAGCAGCACCTTGACTAGCGGGGGGAATGAGCAGTTCTTC. Translated, it gives CASSTLTSGGNEQFF.

This chain links TRBV11-3 with TRBJ2-5; D is perhaps TRBD2 (5 bases). V lost 10 bases, J lost 4 bases, and 13 bases lay in between. The CDR3 extends over 12 amino acids. Germline-derived CDR1 and CDR2 are SGHNT and YENEEA. The CDR3 sequence is CATGNGSETQYF. CDR3 nucleotide sequence: TGTGCCACGGGGAACGGGTCAGAGACCCAGTACTTC.

The genes are TRBV30 and TRBJ2-7; D is perhaps TRBD1 or TRBD2 (6 bases each). Trimming cost V 0 bases and J 1 base, with 10 bases left between them. Looked up from germline, CDR1 is GTSNPN and CDR2 is SVGIG (reference sequence). The CDR3 totals 14 residues. Here the CDR3 reads CAWSVGGGSYEQYF. For the CDR3, the DNA is TGTGCCTGGAGTGTAGGAGGGGGGTCCTACGAGCAGTACTTC.

This chain connects TRBV18 to TRBJ2-7; 8 bases align to TRBD2. The CDR3 is 13 amino acids. Germline CDR1 and CDR2: KGHSH and LQKENI. Trimming removed 6 bases from V and 3 bases from J; junction bases left unmatched: 4. The chain's CDR3 is CASSSREGYEQYF. Written as DNA, the CDR3 is TGTGCCAGCTCGTCCCGGGAGGGCTACGAGCAGTACTTC.

The chain carries TRBV15 and TRBJ1-6; no clear D. The CDR3 spans 15 residues. Germline CDR1 and CDR2: LNHNV and YYDKDF (reference sequence). Between the trimmed V and J ends, which lost 1 base and 3 bases, there was a span of 7 bases. CDR3 protein: CATSRGMHYNSPLHF. The CDR3 bases are TGTGCCACCAGCAGAGGCATGCACTATAATTCACCCCTCCACTTT.

The chain employs TRBV19 and TRBJ1-1; D might be TRBD1 (6 bases). The CDR3 sequence is 17 residues long. Trimming removed 3 bases at V and 5 bases at J, with 22 bases between. Germline CDR1 is LNHDA and CDR2 is SQIVND (reference sequence). As DNA, the CDR3 is TGTGCCAGTAGTATCGACCGTGGGCGACGAAGGGGGACTGAAGCTTTCTTT. Translating it yields CASSIDRGRRRGTEAFF.

The rearrangement joins TRBV5-8 to TRBJ1-1; a weak D match, TRBD1 (5 bases). Germline V gene lookup returns CDR1 SGHTS and CDR2 YDEGEE. Trimming pared 2 bases from V and 10 bases from J, leaving 12 bases between. The CDR3 totals 12 residues. DNA of the CDR3: TGTGCCAGCAGCTTTCGGGGGATGGGAGCTTTCTTT. Protein sequence: CASSFRGMGAFF.

V is TRBV4-1 and J is TRBJ2-3; 9 nucleotides agree with TRBD2. The CDR3 is 15 residues long. V shed 5 bases, J shed 1 base, and the junction held 4 bases outside the gene matches. CDR1 MGHRA and CDR2 YSYEKL come from the germline V gene. CDR3 coding DNA: TGCGCCAGCAGCTCCAGACTAGCGGGCACAGATACGCAGTATTTT. Amino acids: CASSSRLAGTDTQYF.

This clone was counted between two and nine times. The rearrangement uses TRBV2 and TRBJ1-2; possibly TRBD1 for D (5 bases). V was clipped by 7 bases and J by 8 bases, with 17 bases between them. The length of the CDR3 is 13 residues. The V gene's germline CDR1 is SNHLY and CDR2 FYNNEI. The CDR3 sequence: CASKQAPEEGYTF. The CDR3 DNA sequence: TGTGCCAGCAAACAGGCGCCCGAGGAAGGCTACACCTTC. The full variable domain, rest sourced from reference TRBV2 and TRBJ1-2, is EPEVTQTPSHQVTQMGQEVILRCVPISNHLYFYWYRQILGQKVEFLVSFYNNEISEKSEIFDDQFSVERPDGSNFTLKIRSTKLEDSAMYFCASKQAPEEGYTFGSGTRLTVV.

The gene calls are TRBV29-1 and TRBJ1-1, with 8 bases aligning to TRBD1. CDR3 length equals 14 residues. Germline CDR1 SQVTM, CDR2 ANQGSEA. The ends lost 6 bases at V and 7 bases at J; junction bases unmatched: 13. Here the CDR3 reads CSVDRASGEVEAFF. The CDR3, as DNA: TGCAGCGTGGACAGGGCCTCCGGGGAGGTTGAAGCTTTCTTT. The full variable domain, with the rest looked up from reference TRBV29-1 and TRBJ1-1, is SAVISQKPSRDICQRGTSLTIQCQVDSQVTMMFWYRQQPGQSLTLIATANQGSEATYESGFVIDKFPISRPNLTFSTLTVSNMSPEDSSIYLCSVDRASGEVEAFFGQGTRLTVV.

The rearrangement joins TRBV21-1 to TRBJ2-1; the table's TRBD1 call for D was not verified on the DNA. TRBV21-1 is flagged as a pseudogene. This CDR3 is built from 19 residues. DNA for the CDR3: TGTGCCAGCAGCGAAATGACAAGTGGACAGGGCGTCCCCTACAATGAGCAGTTCTTC. Translated, it gives CASSEMTSGQGVPYNEQFF.

This clone has a single count. J is TRBJ2-2 and V is TRBV9, with TRBD1 identical over 7 bases. The CDR3 runs 13 residues. Unmatched junction bases numbered 5, after V lost 5 bases and J lost 7 bases. Germline V gene lookup returns CDR1 SGDLS and CDR2 YYNGEE. The CDR3 DNA reads as TGTGCCAGCAGGACAGGGTATGACGGGGAGCTGTTTTTT. Amino acids: CASRTGYDGELFF.

V gene TRBV6-5 combines with J gene TRBJ2-5; the D gene is possibly TRBD2 (7 bases). Trimming cost V 2 bases and J 5 bases, with 12 bases left between them. This CDR3 is built from 14 residues. CDR1 is MNHEY, CDR2 SVGAGI, per germline. The CDR3 here is CASSYGGASETQYF. The CDR3 DNA reads as TGTGCCAGCAGTTACGGGGGGGCCAGCGAGACCCAGTACTTC.

The chain joins TRBV7-9 to TRBJ2-5, with D possibly being TRBD2 (7 bases). In germline, CDR1 is SEHNR, CDR2 FQNEAQ (reference sequence). The CDR3 is 15 residues long. The V end lost 1 base, the J end lost 1 base, and 10 bases lay between the germline ends. CDR3 region: CASSLGGGLQETQYF. For the CDR3, the DNA is TGTGCCAGCAGCTTAGGGGGGGGGCTCCAAGAGACCCAGTACTTC.

The chain joins TRBV4-2 to TRBJ2-7; weak D call: TRBD2 (5 bases). Germline V gene lookup returns CDR1 LGHNA and CDR2 YNFKEQ. The germline V and J ends were trimmed by 5 bases and 4 bases, with 15 bases remaining between them. CDR3 size: 14 residues. The CDR3, as DNA: TGTGCCAGCAGCTTGGGCGGATCGGGGTACGAGCAGTACGTC. Translation: CASSLGGSGYEQYV.

This rearrangement joins TRBV5-4 to TRBJ1-5; a weak D match, TRBD1 (6 bases). This CDR3 is built from 19 residues. Germline V gene lookup returns CDR1 SGHNT and CDR2 YYREEE (reference sequence). Deletions cut 4 bases from V and 2 bases from J, with 25 bases between. CDR3 nucleotides: TGTGCCAGCAGCGACCGGGACACGGGATTGGATTATGGCAATCAGCCCCAGCATTTT. This encodes CASSDRDTGLDYGNQPQHF.

This clone was seen a few times. The V call is TRBV6-1, the J call TRBJ2-7, with D perhaps TRBD2 (6 bases). Germline-derived CDR1 and CDR2 are MNHNS and SASEGT. Trimming pared 6 bases from V and 3 bases from J, leaving 9 bases between. This CDR3 is built from 12 residues. The CDR3 reads CASRRDFYEQYV. In nucleotides, the CDR3 is TGTGCCAGCAGAAGGGACTTCTACGAGCAGTACGTC.

V gene TRBV6-1 combines with J gene TRBJ2-2; 7 nucleotides align to TRBD2. J gave up 1 base and V 6 bases, and 5 bases lay outside the gene matches. The CDR3 contains 15 residues. The germline V gene encodes CDR1 MNHNS and CDR2 SASEGT. CDR3 loop: CASRGAGRNTGELFF. The CDR3 DNA is TGTGCCAGCAGGGGAGCGGGGCGGAACACCGGGGAGCTGTTTTTT.

The V call is TRBV5-1, the J call TRBJ2-1, with TRBD1 matching over 10 bases. V was clipped by 0 bases and J by 4 bases; unmatched bases: 7. The CDR3 length is 17 residues. From germline, CDR1 is SGHRS and CDR2 YFSETQ. The DNA for the CDR3 is TGCGCCAGCAGCTTGGACGGGACAGGGGATGGATACAATGAGCAGTTCTTC. This encodes CASSLDGTGDGYNEQFF.

This sequence joins TRBV4-1 and TRBJ1-3; no clear D. Trimming shortened V by 0 bases and J by 0 bases, and 9 bases separated the two germline ends. The CDR3 length is 16 residues. The germline gives CDR1 MGHRA, CDR2 YSYEKL. The CDR3 DNA sequence: TGCGCCAGCAGCCAAGAAATAACGACCTCTGGAAACACCATATATTTT. This sequence encodes CASSQEITTSGNTIYF.

The chain joins TRBV5-4 to TRBJ1-4; D perhaps matches TRBD1 (6 bases). The germline gives CDR1 SGHNT, CDR2 YYREEE (reference sequence). Trimming took off 6 bases at V and 6 bases at J, with 15 bases between the two ends. This CDR3 has 14 residues. CDR3 bases: TGTGCCAGCACCACTGGGACACGAGATGAAAAACTGTTTTTT. Translation gives CASTTGTRDEKLFF.

J is TRBJ1-2 and V is TRBV2, with 8 bases aligning to TRBD1. Germline values: CDR1 SNHLY, CDR2 FYNNEI. V lost 5 bases and J lost 4; bases outside the gene matches: 9. The CDR3 is made up of 15 amino acids. Here the CDR3 reads CASSSLAGGIYGYTF. In nucleotides, the CDR3 is TGTGCCAGCAGTTCCCTCGCAGGGGGCATCTATGGCTACACCTTC.

The CDR3 is CASRRLAGAPRETQYF. The CDR3 DNA reads TGTGCCAGCAGAAGACTAGCGGGGGCCCCCCGGGAGACCCAGTACTTC. The chain uses TRBV2 and TRBJ2-5; 12 bases line up with TRBD2. J gave up 5 bases and V 6 bases, and 10 bases lay outside the gene matches. From germline, CDR1 is SNHLY and CDR2 FYNNEI. The CDR3 is 16 residues long.

This chain uses TRBV10-1 with TRBJ2-3, with TRBD2 matching over 10 bases. This CDR3 has 16 amino acids. V shed 5 bases, J shed 2 bases, and the junction held 7 bases outside the gene matches. Germline assignment: CDR1 WNHNN and CDR2 SYGVQD (reference sequence). This CDR3 reads CASSLSGGIHTDTQYF. In DNA, the CDR3 is TGCGCCAGCAGTCTTAGCGGGGGGATTCACACAGATACGCAGTATTTT.

This clone showed up just a few times. V is TRBV6-5 and J is TRBJ1-6; D remains unclear. Germline V gene data show CDR1 as MNHEY and CDR2 as SVGAGI. The CDR3 covers 13 residues. Trimming shortened V by 6 bases and J by 9 bases, and 12 bases separated the two germline ends. CDR3 coding DNA: TGTGCCAGCAGCTCTCTCTTCGTTTCACCCCTCCACTTT. Protein product: CASSSLFVSPLHF.

The chain is built from TRBV6-6 and TRBJ2-1; 9 bases fit TRBD2. The CDR3 loop spans 14 amino acids. CDR1 MNHNY and CDR2 SVGAGI come from the germline V gene (reference sequence). Trimming cost V 6 bases and J 2 bases; bases outside gene matches: 2. The chain's CDR3 is CASRGGGAYNEQFF. CDR3 DNA: TGTGCCAGCAGGGGCGGGGGGGCCTACAATGAGCAGTTCTTC.

This chain links TRBV13 with TRBJ2-3; 9 positions agree with TRBD2. CDR1 is PRHDT and CDR2 is FYEKMQ in the germline V gene (reference sequence). This CDR3 region has 15 residues. With V trimmed by 5 bases and J by 3 bases, 6 bases remained unmatched. CDR3 in DNA: TGTGCCAGCAGCAAGCTAGCGGGGTCGACAGATACGCAGTATTTT. It is translated as CASSKLAGSTDTQYF.

The J gene is TRBJ1-2, the V gene TRBV27; D call uncertain. Germline V lookup: CDR1 MNHEY, CDR2 SMNVEV (reference sequence). V was pared by 6 bases and J by 2 bases, with 16 bases between. The CDR3 loop spans 15 amino acids. The CDR3 nucleotides are TGTGCCAGCAGGGGCGGCGGACGGACGAACTATGGCTACACCTTC. It encodes CASRGGGRTNYGYTF.

V gene TRBV7-2 combines with J gene TRBJ1-1; D might be TRBD1 (5 bases). The V gene's germline CDR1 is SGHTA and CDR2 FQGNSA. V was pared by 8 bases and J by 4 bases, with 23 bases between. The CDR3 runs to 16 residues. CDR3 DNA sequence: TGTGCCAGCCTCCTAGATACGACAGCGGGGGGCACTGAAGCTTTCTTT. As protein: CASLLDTTAGGTEAFF. The entire variable domain, with the rest obtained from reference TRBV7-2 and TRBJ1-1, is as follows: GAGVSQSPSNKVTEKGKDVELRCDPISGHTALYWYRQSLGQGLEFLIYFQGNSAPDKSGLPSDRFSAERTGGSVSTLTIQRTQQEDSAVYLCASLLDTTAGGTEAFFGQGTRLTVV.